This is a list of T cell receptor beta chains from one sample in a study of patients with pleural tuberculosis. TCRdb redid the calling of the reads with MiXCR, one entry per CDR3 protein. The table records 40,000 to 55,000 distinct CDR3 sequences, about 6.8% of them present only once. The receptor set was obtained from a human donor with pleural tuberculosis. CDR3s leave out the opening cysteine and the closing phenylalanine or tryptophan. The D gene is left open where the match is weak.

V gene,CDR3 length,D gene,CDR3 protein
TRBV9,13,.,ASSVLVLGSTEAF
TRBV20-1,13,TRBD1,SARYPQGVRHEQF
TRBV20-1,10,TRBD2,SARGGDNEQF
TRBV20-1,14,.,SASGDSRGKTDTQY
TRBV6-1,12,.,ASSLDSHTGELF
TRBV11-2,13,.,ASSLEGTSNQPQH
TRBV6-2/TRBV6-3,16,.,ASSYSRGGLTSTDTQY
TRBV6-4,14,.,ASSDPLGAVNEKLF
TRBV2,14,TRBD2,ASSGNMAGVLDTQY
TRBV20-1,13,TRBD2,SARGTSGSTDTQY
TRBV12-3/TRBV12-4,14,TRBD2,ASRTGTSGRSYEQY
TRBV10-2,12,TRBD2,ASSLIAGSRELF
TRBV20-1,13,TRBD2,SATLAGGFYNEQF
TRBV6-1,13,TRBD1,ASSERGQGSTEAF
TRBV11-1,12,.,ASSLGGVGQPQH
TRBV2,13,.,ASSEWDGSTDTQY
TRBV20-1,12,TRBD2,SARMSGRKNEQF
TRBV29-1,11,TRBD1,SADRGLNNEQF
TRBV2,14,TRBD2,ASSELSGRPGGTQY
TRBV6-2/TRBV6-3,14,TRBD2,ASSNLSGGYTDTQY
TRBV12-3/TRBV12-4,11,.,ATKQSSGNTIY
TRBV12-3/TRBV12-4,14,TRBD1,ASSFGGTGGTGELF
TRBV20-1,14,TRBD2,SARDPSGVDTGELF
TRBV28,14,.,ASGQGYRVITDTQY
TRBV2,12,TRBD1,ASNDRGPNQPQH
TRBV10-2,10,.,ASSENPYGYT
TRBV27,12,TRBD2,ASHLAGPYNEQF
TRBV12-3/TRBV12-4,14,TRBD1,ASSSRGQEEGNEQF
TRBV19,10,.,ASSLPRYGYT
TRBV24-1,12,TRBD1,ATATGRFTDTQY
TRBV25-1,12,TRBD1,ASSESGTGSPLH